The entry below describes one T cell receptor beta chain. CDR3 length: 18 residues. Trimming cost V 2 bases and J 1 base, with 18 bases left between them. The germline V gene has CDR1 MNHEY and CDR2 SMNVEV (reference sequence). Data came from immunoSEQ multiplex PCR; TCRdb stores just in-frame clones and leaves some out. The profile covers a few hundred thousand clones, with about 91% appearing a single time and roughly 1.7% taken by the ten largest. This entry is derived from a study of blood T cell repertoires in COVID-19. Study-level information: COVID-19 samples collected from the United States, Italy and Spain covered acute and convalescent phases.

This sequence was found in a woman under 40 with COVID-19, enrolled during active disease. The rearrangement links TRBV27 to TRBJ1-5; D is ambiguous. Sequencing input: peripheral blood. Here the CDR3 reads CASSLTGYLIESNQPQHF. CDR3 DNA: TGTGCCAGCAGTTTAACCGGTTATTTAATTGAGAGCAATCAGCCCCAGCATTTT.